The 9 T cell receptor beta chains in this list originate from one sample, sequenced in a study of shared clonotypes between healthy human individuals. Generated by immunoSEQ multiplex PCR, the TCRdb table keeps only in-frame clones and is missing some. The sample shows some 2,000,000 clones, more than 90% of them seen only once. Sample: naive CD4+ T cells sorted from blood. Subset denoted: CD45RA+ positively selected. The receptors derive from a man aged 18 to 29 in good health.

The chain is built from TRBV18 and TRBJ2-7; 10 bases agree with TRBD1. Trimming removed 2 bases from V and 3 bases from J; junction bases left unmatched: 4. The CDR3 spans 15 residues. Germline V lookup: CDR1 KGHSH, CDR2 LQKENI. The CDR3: CASSPAGTGVYEQYF. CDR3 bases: TGTGCCAGCTCACCAGCCGGGACAGGGGTCTACGAGCAGTACTTC.

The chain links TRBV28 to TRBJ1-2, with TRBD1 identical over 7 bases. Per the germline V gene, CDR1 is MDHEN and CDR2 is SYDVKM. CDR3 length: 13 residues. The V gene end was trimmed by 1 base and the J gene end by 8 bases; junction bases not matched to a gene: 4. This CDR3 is CASSLSEGAGYTF. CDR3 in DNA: TGTGCCAGCAGTTTATCCGAGGGGGCCGGCTACACCTTC.

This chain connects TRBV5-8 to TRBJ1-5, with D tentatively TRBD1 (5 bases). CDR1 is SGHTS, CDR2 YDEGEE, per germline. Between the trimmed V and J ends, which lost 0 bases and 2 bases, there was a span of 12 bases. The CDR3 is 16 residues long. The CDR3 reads CASSLAMGVGNQPQHF. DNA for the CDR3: TGTGCCAGCAGCTTGGCCATGGGGGTCGGCAATCAGCCCCAGCATTTT.

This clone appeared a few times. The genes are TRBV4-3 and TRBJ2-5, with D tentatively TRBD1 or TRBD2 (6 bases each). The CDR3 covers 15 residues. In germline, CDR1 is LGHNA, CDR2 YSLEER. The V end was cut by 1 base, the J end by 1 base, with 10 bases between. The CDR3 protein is CASSQAGDFQETQYF. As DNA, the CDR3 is TGCGCCAGCAGCCAAGCAGGGGACTTCCAAGAGACCCAGTACTTC.

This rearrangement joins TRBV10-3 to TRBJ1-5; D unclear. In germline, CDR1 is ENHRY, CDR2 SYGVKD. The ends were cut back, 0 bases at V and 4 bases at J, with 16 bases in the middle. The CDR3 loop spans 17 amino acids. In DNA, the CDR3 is TGTGCCATCAGTGAGTCGAGGAAACTCGGCGGGAATCAGCCCCAGCATTTT. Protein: CAISESRKLGGNQPQHF.

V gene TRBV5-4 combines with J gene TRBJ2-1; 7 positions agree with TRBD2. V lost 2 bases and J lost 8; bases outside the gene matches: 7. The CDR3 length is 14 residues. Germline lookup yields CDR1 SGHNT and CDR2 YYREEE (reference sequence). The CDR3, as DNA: TGTGCCAGCAGCTTCGGACTAGATGTTGATGAGCAGTTCTTC. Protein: CASSFGLDVDEQFF.

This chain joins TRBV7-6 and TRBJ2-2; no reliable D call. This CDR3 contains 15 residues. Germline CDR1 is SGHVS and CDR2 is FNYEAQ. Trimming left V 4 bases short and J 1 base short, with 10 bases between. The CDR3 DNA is TGTGCCAGCAGCTCCCAAGGGAAGAACACCGGGGAGCTGTTTTTT. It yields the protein CASSSQGKNTGELFF.

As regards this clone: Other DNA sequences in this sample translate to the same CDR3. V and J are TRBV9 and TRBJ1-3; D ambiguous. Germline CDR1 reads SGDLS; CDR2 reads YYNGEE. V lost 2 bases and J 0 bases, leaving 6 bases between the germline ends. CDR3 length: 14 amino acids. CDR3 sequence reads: CASSVGSSGNTIYF. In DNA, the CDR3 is TGTGCCAGCAGCGTGGGGAGCTCTGGAAACACCATATATTTT.

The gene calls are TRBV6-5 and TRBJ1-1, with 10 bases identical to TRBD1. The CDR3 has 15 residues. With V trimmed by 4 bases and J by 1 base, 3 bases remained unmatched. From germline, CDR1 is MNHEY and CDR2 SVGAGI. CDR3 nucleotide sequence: TGTGCCAGCAGTTGGGACAGGGGAGAGAACACTGAAGCTTTCTTT. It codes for CASSWDRGENTEAFF.